Listed below are T cell receptor beta chains from one sample, sequenced in a study of sequential checkpoint blockade in melanoma. TCRdb's table, derived via immunoSEQ multiplex PCR, lists solely in-frame clones and lacks some. Among roughly 3,000 clones listed, 17% were seen once. This sample comprised tumor tissue (inferred from file names), obtained from a patient given nivolumab and ipilimumab in sequence. These receptors all come from a human donor with melanoma. CDR3s include the opening cysteine and the closing phenylalanine or tryptophan. A D gene is named only where the DNA matches it firmly. The size field is filled for only some rows; it gives once, few, many or a size class.

clone_size	v_call	j_call	d_call	cdr3_nt	cdr3_aa
few	TRBV6-8	TRBJ1-2	TRBD1	TGTGCCAGCAGTACCGGGACAGCATCTTATGGCTACACCTTC	CASSTGTASYGYTF
many	TRBV11-3	TRBJ1-6	TRBD1	TGTGCCAGCAGCTTTAACAGGGGGATAAATTCACCCCTCCACTTT	CASSFNRGINSPLHF
many	TRBV6-8	TRBJ1-2	TRBD1	TGTGCCAGCAGAGAACCGGGACAGGGGCATGGCTACACCTTC	CASREPGQGHGYTF
many	TRBV23-1	TRBJ1-4	NA	TGCGCCAGCAGCCCGAGGCTACCGGCGACTAATGAAAAACTGTTTTTT	CASSPRLPATNEKLFF
NA	TRBV5-1	TRBJ2-7	TRBD2	TGCGCCAGCAGCTTGGGTAGCGGGAGTATCAACGAGCAGTACTTC	CASSLGSGSINEQYF
few	TRBV6-8	TRBJ2-7	NA	TGTGCCAGCAGTTACTCCAGGGGATACGAGCAGTACTTC	CASSYSRGYEQYF
few	TRBV15	TRBJ2-2	NA	TGTGCCACCAGCAGAGATCAAGACAGTTTGCGGACCGGGGAGCTGTTTTTT	CATSRDQDSLRTGELFF
few	TRBV11-3	TRBJ2-1	NA	TGTGCCAGCAGCTCGGAGGCGGACCTCTTGACCGGGCAGTTCTTC	CASSSEADLLTGQFF
many	TRBV11-3	TRBJ1-5	TRBD1	TGTGCCAGCAGCTCACAGGGGGCGAATCAGCCCCAGCATTTT	CASSSQGANQPQHF
medium-sized	TRBV6-8	TRBJ1-3	NA	TGTGCCAGCAGCGGATGGCCGAGCTCTGGAAACACCATATATTTT	CASSGWPSSGNTIYF
NA	TRBV14	TRBJ2-3	TRBD1	TGTGCCAGCAGCCCCTGGACAGGGTCTAGCACAGATACGCAGTATTTT	CASSPWTGSSTDTQYF
few	TRBV7-6	TRBJ2-3	TRBD2	TGTGCCAGCAGCTTAATGCTAGCGGGGGGGCAGGGCACAGATACGCAGTATTTT	CASSLMLAGGQGTDTQYF
few	TRBV6-8	TRBJ1-1	TRBD1	TGTGCCAGCACTATAGACAGGGACCGTATGAACACTGAAGCTTTCTTT	CASTIDRDRMNTEAFF
hyperexpanded	TRBV11-3	TRBJ2-2	NA	TGTGCCAGCAGCCCCCAGCAGAACACCGGGGAGCTGTTTTTT	CASSPQQNTGELFF
few	TRBV18	TRBJ1-5	NA	TGTGCCAGCTCAGGGGGCAATCAGCCCCAGCATTTT	CASSGGNQPQHF
medium-sized	TRBV9	TRBJ2-3	NA	TGTGCCAGCAGCGTATGGGGGGAGGCAGATACGCAGTATTTT	CASSVWGEADTQYF
NA	TRBV28	TRBJ1-2	TRBD1	TGTGCCAGCAGTACAAACCCGGGACAGGGAGGCGGCTACACCTTC	CASSTNPGQGGGYTF
NA	TRBV9	TRBJ1-2	NA	TGTGCCAGCAGCGTAGCCCCGACAGGTGTCAACTATGGCTACACCTTC	CASSVAPTGVNYGYTF
few	TRBV28	TRBJ2-5	TRBD2	TGTGCCAGCAGTTTAACGAGCGGGAGAAGATGGACAAAAGAGACCCAGTACTTC	CASSLTSGRRWTKETQYF
NA	TRBV29-1	TRBJ2-7	NA	TGCAGCGCCGAGAGGGACGGGTACGAGCAGTACTTC	CSAERDGYEQYF
few	TRBV6-8	TRBJ2-1	NA	TGTGCCAGCAGGGAGGGGTATGTGGGTTCCTACAATGAGCAGTTCTTC	CASREGYVGSYNEQFF
NA	TRBV19	TRBJ2-1	NA	TGTGCCAGTAGTATCCCACAGGGTTCCAATGAGCAGTTCTTC	CASSIPQGSNEQFF